A selection of T cell receptor beta chains follows, all from one sample in a study of coeliac disease. This table comes from immunoSEQ multiplex PCR, and its TCRdb copy is limited to in-frame clones, with some not included. The sample yields 4,000 to 5,000 clones, about 56% seen once. Sequenced: intraepithelial lymphocytes from the gut. These receptors originate from a man between 70 and 80 years old with active celiac disease. CDR3s include the opening cysteine and the closing phenylalanine or tryptophan. The D gene is left open where the match is weak. The size of a clone is reported for some rows only, either as once, few or many, or as a class for expanded clones.

>NA|TRBV11-2|TRBJ2-2|TRBD2|16
CASSKLAGGPTGELFF
TGTGCCAGCAGCAAACTAGCGGGGGGGCCCACCGGGGAGCTGTTTTTT
>NA|TRBV6-1|TRBJ2-1|TRBD2|13
CASSYGTSVEQFF
TGTGCCAGCAGTTATGGGACTAGCGTTGAGCAGTTCTTC
>NA|TRBV10-2|TRBJ1-1|TRBD1|14
CASNRQGLNTEAFF
TGCGCCAGCAACCGACAGGGGCTGAACACTGAAGCTTTCTTT
>NA|TRBV29-1|TRBJ2-7|NA|10
CSVAGYEQYF
TGCAGCGTTGCAGGGTACGAGCAGTACTTC
>NA|TRBV27|TRBJ2-7|NA|13
CASSLTYRDEQYF
TGTGCCAGCAGTTTGACCTACAGGGACGAGCAGTACTTC
>few|TRBV7-9|TRBJ1-2|NA|12
CASSWGNYGYTF
TGTGCCAGCAGCTGGGGCAACTATGGCTACACCTTC
>NA|TRBV27|TRBJ1-6|NA|14
CASRYRGYNSPLHF
TGTGCCAGCAGATATAGGGGTTATAATTCACCCCTCCACTTT
>NA|TRBV28|TRBJ2-1|NA|16
CASRSGSGRNNNEQFF
TGTGCCAGCAGATCAGGCTCCGGGAGAAACAACAATGAGCAGTTCTTC
>NA|TRBV29-1|TRBJ1-4|TRBD1|13
CSVLGQGEEKLFF
TGCAGCGTTTTGGGCCAGGGGGAAGAAAAACTGTTTTTT
>NA|TRBV21-1|TRBJ1-5|NA|12
CASSKILRPQHF
TGTGCCAGCAGCAAAATCCTCCGGCCCCAGCATTTT
>NA|TRBV7-2|TRBJ2-7|TRBD2|15
CASSSLTSGGAEQYF
TGTGCCAGCAGCTCCCTGACTAGCGGGGGGGCCGAGCAGTACTTC
>NA|TRBV6-1|TRBJ2-1|TRBD1|13
CASRGTAYNEQFF
TGTGCCAGCAGGGGGACAGCCTACAATGAGCAGTTCTTC
>few|TRBV11-2|TRBJ2-3|NA|12
CASSPTSGAQYF
TGTGCCAGCAGCCCGACCTCGGGGGCGCAGTATTTT
>NA|TRBV28|TRBJ1-5|NA|14
CASSNRERDQPQHF
TGTGCCAGCAGTAACCGTGAGCGCGATCAGCCCCAGCATTTT
>NA|TRBV5-1|TRBJ2-2|NA|14
CASSLGQDTGELFF
TGCGCCAGCAGCTTGGGACAAGACACCGGGGAGCTGTTTTTT
>NA|TRBV18|TRBJ2-1|TRBD2|15
CASSPQRDSYNEQFF
TGTGCCAGCTCCCCTCAGCGGGACTCCTACAATGAGCAGTTCTTC
>NA|TRBV15|TRBJ2-1|TRBD1|15
CATSRDSGGRHEQFF
TGTGCCACCAGCAGAGATTCAGGGGGCAGGCATGAGCAGTTCTTC
>once|TRBV19|TRBJ1-1|TRBD1|15
CASSIQGARDTEAFF
TGTGCCAGTAGTATTCAGGGGGCGCGTGACACTGAAGCTTTCTTT
>once|TRBV7-3|TRBJ1-2|NA|15
CASSLTRTGESGYTF
TGTGCCAGCAGCTTAACGAGGACTGGGGAAAGTGGCTACACCTTC
>NA|TRBV19|TRBJ2-3|NA|13
CASSWPSTDTQYF
TGTGCCAGTAGTTGGCCGAGCACAGATACGCAGTATTTT
>NA|TRBV19|TRBJ1-4|NA|14
CASSRGGDYEKLFF
TGTGCCAGTAGTCGAGGAGGGGACTATGAAAAACTGTTTTTT
>NA|TRBV5-1|TRBJ2-7|TRBD1|13
CASSPGGRYEQYF
TGCGCCAGCAGCCCAGGGGGCAGGTACGAGCAGTACTTC
>NA|TRBV5-1|TRBJ1-1|NA|15
CASSSRGQQNTEAFF
TGCGCCAGCAGCTCCCGAGGACAGCAGAACACTGAAGCTTTCTTT
>NA|TRBV6-5|TRBJ1-1|TRBD1|15
CASSTGTGMNTEAFF
TGTGCCAGCAGTACCGGGACAGGAATGAACACTGAAGCTTTCTTT
>few|TRBV11-2|TRBJ2-7|NA|14
CASSLTFGSYEQYF
TGTGCCAGCAGCTTAACCTTCGGGAGCTACGAGCAGTACTTC
>NA|TRBV7-9|TRBJ2-2|NA|13
CASSSGYTGELFF
TGTGCCAGCAGCTCAGGGTACACCGGGGAGCTGTTTTTT
>NA|TRBV27|TRBJ1-5|TRBD1|16
CASSPRQGQRGQPQHF
TGTGCCAGCAGTCCGAGACAGGGCCAACGGGGTCAGCCCCAGCATTTT